A selection of T cell receptor beta chains follows, all from one sample in a study of T cells in Graves' hyperthyroidism and ophthalmopathy. TCRdb ran MiXCR on the multiplex PCR reads and lists one entry per CDR3 protein. This sample has nearly 250,000 distinct CDR3 sequences, with 16% found just once. The sequencing sample was made of blood. The receptors were gathered from a woman aged 18-29 years with Graves' ophthalmopathy. CDR3s leave out the opening cysteine and the closing phenylalanine or tryptophan.

V | CDR3
TRBV27 | ASSPSVGGYTDTQY
TRBV5-6 | ASSLGITGTGGYGYT
TRBV29-1 | SVSYPGTSGSREF
TRBV24-1 | ATSAGGLSTDTQY
TRBV20-1 | SARDRGTLH
TRBV5-1 | ASSPTGGGYGYT
TRBV24-1 | ATSDPGTGRETQY
TRBV12-3/TRBV12-4 | ASSLMQVAPLH
TRBV14 | ASSHDLGGLYNEQF
TRBV24-1 | ATSDTGQGVNEQY
TRBV7-9 | ASSGDGPGNTIY
TRBV6-5 | ASSYSRGPNQPQH
TRBV5-1 | ASSRGQPISYEQY
TRBV9 | ASSETPAGSTEAF
TRBV5-1 | ASSLDLANNEQF
TRBV29-1 | SVTERTSGRYEQF
TRBV3-1 | ASSQDSPQGGYT
TRBV30 | AWRGQGEWYEQY
TRBV28 | ASSFTRTGYGYT
TRBV2 | ASSEREAPDTQY
TRBV29-1 | SVAATPGDTQY
TRBV28 | ASSPHGSLKTQY
TRBV2 | ASKLRHYNSGANVLT
TRBV19 | ASRFGTGYTEAF
TRBV12-3/TRBV12-4 | ASSLGSWDGYT
TRBV18 | ASSPKDGGRQY
TRBV27 | ASSLAPGNYEQY
TRBV28 | ASSLGGAGELF
TRBV5-1 | ASSPMPAVSTDTQY
TRBV5-6 | ASSFPAGRNTEAF
TRBV28 | ASRAGDRVNQPQH
TRBV4-2 | ASSQEAGGQPQH
TRBV30 | AWTRTGSSYEQY
TRBV5-1 | ASSHASGTSAYEQY
TRBV20-1 | SARDPAGGAEQF
TRBV6-2/TRBV6-3 | ASSYWDTHTGELF
TRBV2 | ASAGSTGSNQPQH
TRBV11-2 | ASSATSMNTEAF
TRBV7-9 | ASSPLDASMGEQY
TRBV24-1 | ATSDGAGGYTGELF
TRBV5-6 | APSDRVFGQPQH
TRBV20-1 | SAAMGTGPNEQF
TRBV6-1 | ASSFGRGNNSPLH
TRBV6-5 | ASSYSRDSSYEQY
TRBV7-2 | ASRVSGTDTQY
TRBV20-1 | SASSGPSYNEQF
TRBV3-1 | ASSQDPPWAQETQY
TRBV29-1 | SVATSSSGNTIY
TRBV19 | ASSIDRLSYNEQF
TRBV6-2/TRBV6-3 | ASSRGLGNTGELF
TRBV28 | ASSDTGNSPLH
TRBV20-1 | SARGQTNTGELF
TRBV5-1 | ASSRSLNTEAF
TRBV27 | ASSSQQVPHYEQY
TRBV7-2 | ASSFDRGYGYEQY
TRBV7-9 | ASSLATADTQY
TRBV5-4 | ASSLRREEGGELF
TRBV6-1 | ASSLGTSGILNEQF
TRBV7-2 | ASSSLIYNEQF
TRBV9 | ASTALESSSYNEQF